Below are 21 T cell receptor beta chains sequenced from a single sample in a study of molecular identifiers for immune sequencing clone quantification. TCRdb re-called the PCR reads through MiXCR, storing one row per CDR3 protein. The table records more than 60,000 distinct CDR3 sequences, around 17% of them present only once. The sample taken for sequencing was naive CD8+ T cells from blood, with Jurkat cell RNA spiked in. Subset indicated: FACS-sorted CD8+CD4-CCR7+CD45RA+ naive T cells. These TCRs come from a human donor in good health. Some libraries in this study had Jurkat cell RNA spiked in.

This clonotype was seen repeatedly, ten times or more. The rearrangement links TRBV27 to TRBJ2-5; a possible D gene is TRBD2 (6 bases). CDR3 length: 15 amino acids. Trimming removed 1 base at V and 5 bases at J, with 14 bases between. Germline V lookup: CDR1 MNHEY, CDR2 SMNVEV (reference sequence). Here the CDR3 DNA reads TGTGCCAGCAGTTTATACCCGACTGGGGGGGAGACCCAGTACTTC. Protein product: CASSLYPTGGETQYF.

This clonotype has more than one count but fewer than ten. With a much larger clone just one base away, this may be a read error. V is TRBV5-5 and J is TRBJ2-7; D uncertain. The CDR3 extends over 12 amino acids. Germline V CDR1 and CDR2: SGHKS, YYEKEE (reference sequence). The CDR3 region has the DNA TGTGCCAGCAGCCCGATGGCCTACGAGCGGTACTTC. Its translation is CASSPMAYERYF. Looking up the rest from reference TRBV5-5 and TRBJ2-7 gives the full variable domain: DAGVTQSPTHLIKTRGQQVTLRCSPISGHKSVSWYQQVLGQGPQFIFQYYEKEERGRGNFPDRFSARQFPNYSSELNVNALLLGDSALYLCASSPMAYERYFGPGTRLTVT.

This clonotype was seen ten or more times. The V call is TRBV4-1, the J call TRBJ2-7; no firm D call. This CDR3 region has 13 residues. CDR1 is MGHRA, CDR2 YSYEKL, per germline. V shed 3 bases and J shed 2 bases, with 8 bases lying between them. CDR3 sequence: CASSHDAAYEQYF. Written as DNA, the CDR3 is TGCGCCAGCAGCCACGACGCCGCCTACGAGCAGTACTTC.

With regard to this clonotype: At one end, the junction sequence differs from germline, possibly due to a read error. The V gene is TRBV5-1, the J gene TRBJ1-2; weak D call: TRBD1 (5 bases). Germline-derived CDR1 and CDR2 are SGHRS and YFSETQ. This CDR3 has 17 residues. As DNA, the CDR3 is TGCGCCAGCAACTTGGAAGGTTTGGGGCATCCTAACTATGGCTACACCTTC. It is translated as CASNLEGLGHPNYGYTF.

This clonotype was observed many times. The chain recombines TRBV27 with TRBJ1-5, with 7 bases matching TRBD1. There are 14 residues in the CDR3. The V segment lost 8 bases and the J segment 4 bases; nucleotides outside the gene matches: 8. Germline V gene lookup returns CDR1 MNHEY and CDR2 SMNVEV (reference sequence). Written as DNA, the CDR3 is TGTGCCAGCGGAGAGGGGGCGGTTAATCAGCCCCAGCATTTT. Its translation is CASGEGAVNQPQHF.

This clonotype was recorded at least ten times. The rearrangement joins TRBV7-9 to TRBJ2-2, with 15 bases aligning to TRBD2. The CDR3 has 19 residues. The V and J ends lost 5 bases and 1 base, in that order; junction bases with no gene match: 8. The germline V gene encodes CDR1 SEHNR and CDR2 FQNEAQ (reference sequence). The CDR3 loop reads CASSPGTSGRSWNTGELFF. Here the CDR3 DNA reads TGTGCCAGCAGCCCTGGGACTAGCGGGAGGTCTTGGAACACCGGGGAGCTGTTTTTT.

This clonotype was recorded many times. The rearrangement uses TRBV4-1 and TRBJ1-1, with D unclear. CDR1 is MGHRA and CDR2 is YSYEKL in the germline V gene. The CDR3 totals 15 residues. Between the trimmed V and J ends, which lost 7 bases and 5 bases, there was a span of 20 bases. CDR3: CASTSLGWRETEAFF. The CDR3 region has the DNA TGCGCCAGCACCTCCTTAGGGTGGAGAGAAACTGAAGCTTTCTTT.

The V and J genes are TRBV18 and TRBJ1-5; 9 bases line up with TRBD1. The V gene's germline CDR1 is KGHSH and CDR2 LQKENI. The CDR3 is 17 residues long. The V gene end was trimmed by 6 bases and the J gene end by 6 bases; junction bases not matched to a gene: 15. CDR3 nucleotide sequence: TGTGCCAGCTCTCGTTATGGGGACAGGGAAACCTCTCAGCCCCAGCATTTT. It yields the protein CASSRYGDRETSQPQHF.

To note about this clonotype: Sequence at one end of the junction differs from germline and may be a read error. The chain combines TRBV28 with TRBJ1-2, with TRBD1 as a possible D gene (5 bases). The CDR3 is 17 residues long. Germline V gives CDR1 MDHEN, CDR2 SYDVKM. DNA of the CDR3: TGTGCCAGCAGTTTAAGGGGAATTGGAGCGGGGAAGTGGGCCTACGCCTTC. Translation: CASSLRGIGAGKWAYAF.

About this clonotype: An end of the junction differs from the germline gene, which may be a read error. The chain recombines TRBV28 with TRBJ2-1, with 8 bases fitting TRBD1. The germline gives CDR1 MDHEN, CDR2 SYDVKM. This CDR3 contains 15 residues. The DNA of the CDR3 is TGTGCCAGCAGCCCCGGGACAGGCCCCTACGATGAGCAGCTCTTC. This codes for CASSPGTGPYDEQLF.

With regard to this clonotype: The conserved phenylalanine or tryptophan normally closing the CDR3 is absent here, so this likely arose from a read error. V usage is TRBV7-8 and J usage is TRBJ2-3; D perhaps matches TRBD2 (6 bases). CDR1 is SGHVS, CDR2 FQNEAQ, per germline. The length of the CDR3 is 17 residues. CDR3: CASSFTRGGGHTDTQYY. Written as DNA, the CDR3 is TGTGCCAGCAGCTTTACTAGGGGTGGAGGGCATACAGATACACAGTATTAT.

This clonotype came up many times. This sequence joins TRBV10-3 and TRBJ2-1, with D maybe TRBD2 (6 bases). The CDR3 has 15 residues. Trimming removed 0 bases from V and 2 bases from J, with 8 bases in between. Per the germline V gene, CDR1 is ENHRY and CDR2 is SYGVKD. The CDR3 nucleotides are TGTGCCATCAGTGAGTCGGCGGGACCCTACAATGAGCAGTTCTTC. Protein: CAISESAGPYNEQFF.

This clonotype was seen at least ten times. V is TRBV7-2 and J is TRBJ2-7; 10 nucleotides match TRBD1. V was pared by 5 bases and J by 3 bases, with 7 bases of the junction left unmatched. CDR3 length equals 15 residues. Germline values: CDR1 SGHTA, CDR2 FQGNSA. DNA for the CDR3: TGTGCCAGCAGCGGGGGACAGGGGCCGATCTACGAGCAGTACTTC. As protein: CASSGGQGPIYEQYF.

This clonotype occurred a few times. The chain has TRBV27 and TRBJ2-2; 8 positions agree with TRBD1. The CDR3 extends over 15 amino acids. Germline values: CDR1 MNHEY, CDR2 SMNVEV (reference sequence). V lost 6 bases, J lost 1 base, and 4 bases stayed unmatched. CDR3 amino acids: CASSLQGVNTGELFF. CDR3 DNA sequence: TGTGCCAGCAGCTTACAGGGGGTGAACACCGGGGAGCTGTTTTTT.

This clonotype was seen many times. V is TRBV2 and J is TRBJ1-1; weak D call: TRBD1 (6 bases). Deletions cut 3 bases from V and 0 bases from J, with 8 bases between. The CDR3 contains 14 residues. Germline assignment: CDR1 SNHLY and CDR2 FYNNEI. The CDR3 here is CASSEGHLNTEAFF. DNA of the CDR3: TGTGCCAGCAGTGAGGGACACCTGAACACTGAAGCTTTCTTT.

This clonotype has only a few counts. The chain couples TRBV27 to TRBJ2-2; D is unclear. The germline V gene has CDR1 MNHEY and CDR2 SMNVEV (reference sequence). The CDR3 runs 12 residues. V was trimmed by 5 bases and J by 4 bases, leaving 5 bases between them. CDR3 nucleotide sequence: TGTGCCAGCAGTCACATCACCGGGGAGCTGTTTTTT. It encodes CASSHITGELFF.

Worth noting for this clonotype: This sequence may be a read error, since a much larger clone differs from it by one base. The chain couples TRBV19 to TRBJ2-3, with D possibly being TRBD2 (5 bases). Germline V gene data show CDR1 as LNHDA and CDR2 as SQIVND (reference sequence). Trimming shortened V by 11 bases and J by 5 bases, and 23 bases separated the two germline ends. The CDR3 has 15 residues. The CDR3 nucleotides are TGTGCCTGTAAGGAGCCCGGGAAAGCCGTAGATACGCAGTATTTT. This sequence encodes CACKEPGKAVDTQYF.

This clonotype was recorded a few times. This chain joins TRBV7-9 and TRBJ2-1; tentatively, D is TRBD2 (5 bases). Between the trimmed V and J ends, which lost 5 bases and 2 bases, there was a span of 13 bases. Germline CDR1 SEHNR, CDR2 FQNEAQ (reference sequence). The CDR3 is 15 amino acids. The DNA of the CDR3 is TGTGCCAGCAGCCAGATTCGGGGAGCCTACAATGAGCAGTTCTTC. Protein product: CASSQIRGAYNEQFF.

The V gene is TRBV4-3, the J gene TRBJ2-7; D gene ambiguous. Germline CDR1 reads LGHNA; CDR2 reads YSLEER. V was cut by 2 bases and J by 0 bases, with 8 bases left in between. The CDR3 is 14 amino acids. CDR3 in DNA: TGCGCCAGCAGCCAAATTGCTTCCTCCTACGAGCAGTACTTC. Translation gives CASSQIASSYEQYF.

This clonotype was counted ten times or more. J is TRBJ1-5 and V is TRBV4-3; possible D gene TRBD1, 5 bases. The CDR3 contains 15 residues. Trimming stripped 4 bases from V and 0 bases from J, with 10 bases between. Germline lookup yields CDR1 LGHNA and CDR2 YSLEER. The chain's CDR3 is CASSRDRDSNQPQHF. CDR3 sequence (DNA): TGCGCCAGCAGCCGTGACAGAGATAGCAATCAGCCCCAGCATTTT.

In the case of this clonotype: The germline gene is not matched at one end of the junction; a read error may be the cause. The chain is built from TRBV18 and TRBJ2-4, with D possibly matching TRBD1 (6 bases). CDR1 is KGHSH and CDR2 is LQKENI in the germline V gene. The CDR3 loop spans 16 amino acids. The CDR3 sequence: CASSRGPAGAKSIQYF. CDR3 nucleotides: TGTGCCAGCTCACGGGGGCCAGCAGGCGCCAAAAGCATTCAGTACTTC.